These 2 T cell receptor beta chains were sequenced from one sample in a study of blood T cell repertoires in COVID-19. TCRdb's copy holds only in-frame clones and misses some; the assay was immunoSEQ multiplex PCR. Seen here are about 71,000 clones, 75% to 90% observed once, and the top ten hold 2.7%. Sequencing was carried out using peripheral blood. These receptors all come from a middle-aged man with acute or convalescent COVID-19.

The DNA of the CDR3 is TGTGCCAGCAGCTCCCGGAAGGGGGCCAGGGATTCACCCCTCCACTTT. Translated, it gives CASSSRKGARDSPLHF. This chain joins TRBV7-2 and TRBJ1-6; 7 nucleotides agree with TRBD1. Unmatched junction bases numbered 11, after V lost 4 bases and J lost 8 bases. Germline values: CDR1 SGHTA, CDR2 FQGNSA. The CDR3 runs to 16 residues.

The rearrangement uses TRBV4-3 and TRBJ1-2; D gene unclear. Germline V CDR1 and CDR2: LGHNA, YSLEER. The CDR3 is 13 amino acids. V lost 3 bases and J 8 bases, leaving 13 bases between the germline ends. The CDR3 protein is CASSQPGLQGYTF. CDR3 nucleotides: TGCGCCAGCAGCCAGCCAGGATTGCAAGGCTACACCTTC.